A single sample gave rise to the 30 T cell receptor beta chains below, sequenced in a study of early T cells in non-severe SARS-CoV-2 infection. TCRdb processed the 5' RACE reads anew with MiXCR; each CDR3 protein has one entry. This repertoire shows roughly 120,000 distinct CDR3 sequences, approximately 12% found once; its top ten account for 3% to 4.5%. The sample consisted of whole blood, taken at baseline. The receptors come from an adult who was a healthcare worker with PCR-confirmed SARS-CoV-2 infection or an uninfected control (not recorded which).

This clonotype was seen more than once but under ten times. The chain links TRBV30 to TRBJ1-2; no definite D call. The V gene's germline CDR1 is GTSNPN and CDR2 SVGIG (reference sequence). Trimming took 0 bases from V and 5 from J, leaving 10 bases between them. The CDR3 loop spans 13 amino acids. CDR3 protein: CAWSVHGRYGYTF. In nucleotides, the CDR3 is TGTGCCTGGAGTGTACATGGTCGATATGGCTACACCTTC.

This clonotype has a count of ten or more. The chain couples TRBV2 to TRBJ2-1; TRBD2 matches at 8 bases. With V trimmed by 11 bases and J by 8 bases, 14 bases remained unmatched. This CDR3 has 14 amino acids. Germline lookup yields CDR1 SNHLY and CDR2 FYNNEI. The CDR3 loop is CAGGRTGGKDEQFF. In DNA, the CDR3 is TGTGCCGGGGGACGAACGGGAGGGAAAGATGAGCAGTTCTTC.

This clonotype appeared a few times. This chain links TRBV7-9 with TRBJ2-5; D is perhaps TRBD1 (5 bases). Per germline, CDR1 SEHNR and CDR2 FQNEAQ (reference sequence). This CDR3 is built from 14 residues. V lost 3 bases, J lost 5 bases, and 13 bases lay in between. The CDR3 DNA follows: TGTGCCAGCAGCTTTATGGGGCCTCCGGAGACCCAGTACTTC. It encodes CASSFMGPPETQYF.

The chain has TRBV30 and TRBJ1-1, with a tentative D call TRBD1 (5 bases). This CDR3 has 13 residues. The V gene lost 4 bases and the J gene lost 7 bases, with 16 bases spanning the gap. Looked up from germline, CDR1 is GTSNPN and CDR2 is SVGIG (reference sequence). CDR3 sequence: CAWKPGGEIEAFF. The CDR3 bases are TGTGCCTGGAAGCCAGGAGGGGAGATTGAAGCTTTCTTT.

This clonotype has just a few counts. V and J are TRBV5-1 and TRBJ2-1; TRBD1 matches at 8 bases. CDR1 SGHRS and CDR2 YFSETQ come from the germline V gene. J was trimmed by 5 bases and V by 4 bases; bases with no gene match: 2. CDR3 length equals 13 residues. The CDR3 DNA follows: TGCGCCAGCAGCCTGGGACAGGACAATGAGCAGTTCTTC. Protein: CASSLGQDNEQFF.

The chain uses TRBV20-1 and TRBJ2-1; the D is unclear. Trimming stripped 5 bases from V and 0 bases from J, with 11 bases between. Germline CDR1 reads DFQATT; CDR2 reads SNEGSKA (reference sequence). The CDR3 is 14 residues long. CDR3 bases: TGCAGTGCTCCGATCTTAGTCTCCTACAATGAGCAGTTCTTC. It encodes CSAPILVSYNEQFF.

Only a few counts were recorded for this clonotype. The gene calls are TRBV28 and TRBJ1-2; D call uncertain. CDR1 and CDR2 from the germline V gene are MDHEN and SYDVKM. The V and J ends lost 1 base and 4 bases respectively, with 13 bases between them. The CDR3 has 15 amino acids. DNA for the CDR3: TGTGCCAGCAGTTTATCCCATTTGCTAGGCTATGGCTACACCTTC. This codes for CASSLSHLLGYGYTF.

This clonotype was found many times. This sequence joins TRBV30 and TRBJ2-5; no reliable D call. Germline assignment: CDR1 GTSNPN and CDR2 SVGIG (reference sequence). The CDR3 has 13 residues. V lost 4 bases to trimming and J lost 2 bases, with 11 bases between them. For the CDR3, the DNA is TGTGCCTGGACAGGTCAATGGCAAGAGACCCAGTACTTC. This sequence encodes CAWTGQWQETQYF.

This clonotype was seen a few times. The V gene is TRBV11-2, the J gene TRBJ2-5; TRBD1 agrees at 8 bases. CDR1 and CDR2 (germline): SGHAT, FQNNGV. The CDR3 totals 14 residues. V shed 4 bases, J shed 5 bases, and the junction held 6 bases outside the gene matches. The CDR3 reads CASSSGTGGETQYF. In nucleotides, the CDR3 is TGTGCCAGCAGCTCCGGGACAGGAGGCGAGACCCAGTACTTC.

This clonotype came up many times. The chain links TRBV27 to TRBJ2-3, with a weak D call TRBD2 (5 bases). The CDR3 has 15 residues. V gave up 4 bases and J gave up 4 bases, with 15 bases separating them. Germline-derived CDR1 and CDR2 are MNHEY and SMNVEV (reference sequence). The CDR3 protein is CASSSMARASDTQYF. CDR3 sequence (DNA): TGTGCCAGCAGTTCTATGGCGCGGGCCTCAGATACGCAGTATTTT.

In its sample, this clonotype was seen a few times. This chain links TRBV5-5 with TRBJ2-7, with 13 bases that match TRBD2. CDR1 and CDR2 (germline): SGHKS, YYEKEE (reference sequence). Trimming took 3 bases from V and 7 from J; bases not matched to a gene: 10. CDR3 length: 16 residues. In DNA, the CDR3 is TGTGCCAGCAGCTGGACAGGGGCGGGACTAGCGGGAGAGCAGTACTTC. It translates to CASSWTGAGLAGEQYF.

This clonotype was counted at least ten times. This chain joins TRBV28 and TRBJ1-5; TRBD1 matches 7 bases. There are 15 residues in the CDR3. Germline V gene lookup returns CDR1 MDHEN and CDR2 SYDVKM. The V segment lost 7 bases and the J segment 0 bases; nucleotides outside the gene matches: 6. In nucleotides, the CDR3 is TGTGCCAGCACCAAAGGACAGGATAGCAATCAGCCCCAGCATTTT. Translation gives CASTKGQDSNQPQHF.

The chain combines TRBV20-1 with TRBJ1-1; no reliable D call. CDR3 size: 13 residues. V lost 3 bases, J lost 8 bases, and 16 bases lay in between. Looked up from germline, CDR1 is DFQATT and CDR2 is SNEGSKA (reference sequence). This CDR3 reads CSARGRGRPEAFF. The CDR3, as DNA: TGCAGTGCTAGGGGGAGAGGAAGACCCGAAGCTTTCTTT.

This clonotype was seen a few times. The rearrangement joins TRBV12-3 or TRBV12-4 to TRBJ2-5, with 13 nucleotides matching TRBD2. V lost 1 base to trimming and J lost 2 bases; unmatched junction nucleotides: 7. This CDR3 spans 18 amino acids. Here the CDR3 reads CASSLGLSTSGGQETQYF. In DNA, the CDR3 is TGTGCCAGCAGTTTAGGCCTCTCGACTAGCGGGGGGCAAGAGACCCAGTACTTC.

This clonotype was picked up a small number of times. The chain employs TRBV29-1 and TRBJ2-6; a weak D match, TRBD1 (6 bases). Trimming pared 5 bases from V and 0 bases from J, leaving 8 bases between. CDR1 is SQVTM, CDR2 ANQGSEA, per germline. CDR3 length equals 14 residues. The CDR3, as DNA: TGCAGCGTTCTACAGGGCTCTGGGGCCAACGTCCTGACTTTC. Translation: CSVLQGSGANVLTF.

The chain is built from TRBV3-1 and TRBJ2-7; 9 nucleotides match TRBD2. Germline loops: CDR1 LGHDT, CDR2 YNNKEL (reference sequence). Trimming took 1 base from V and 3 from J; bases not matched to a gene: 1. CDR3 length: 14 amino acids. The DNA of the CDR3 is TGTGCCAGCAGCCAAGCGACTAGCGGCTACGAGCAGTACTTC. Translation gives CASSQATSGYEQYF.

At least ten counts were recorded for this clonotype. J is TRBJ2-5 and V is TRBV20-1, with D hard to call. V gave up 5 bases and J gave up 4 bases, with 8 bases separating them. In germline, CDR1 is DFQATT, CDR2 SNEGSKA (reference sequence). The CDR3 extends over 11 amino acids. CDR3 sequence: CSAQTPETQYF. The CDR3 bases are TGCAGTGCTCAGACGCCAGAGACCCAGTACTTC.

The table lists this clonotype with many counts. This chain links TRBV20-1 with TRBJ1-4; 10 bases line up with TRBD1. Germline trimming cut 3 bases from V and 6 bases from J; bases unmatched to any gene: 4. Germline-derived CDR1 and CDR2 are DFQATT and SNEGSKA (reference sequence). This CDR3 region has 14 residues. CDR3 protein: CSARGQGWDEKLFF. The DNA of the CDR3 is TGCAGTGCTAGGGGACAGGGGTGGGATGAAAAACTGTTTTTT.

This clonotype was counted ten times or more. This chain links TRBV28 with TRBJ2-3; D call uncertain. Germline assignment: CDR1 MDHEN and CDR2 SYDVKM. The CDR3 is 17 residues long. The V end was cut by 5 bases, the J end by 5 bases, with 23 bases between. CDR3 amino acids: CASSLPGSRFPQDTQYF. The DNA for the CDR3 is TGTGCCAGCAGTCTTCCTGGTTCCCGGTTCCCCCAAGATACGCAGTATTTT.

This clonotype was counted a few times. CDR3 nucleotide sequence: TGTGCCAGCAGCCAAGCGGGGGAACGGAGCATTCAGTACTTC. Amino acids: CASSQAGERSIQYF. The chain joins TRBV3-1 to TRBJ2-4, with D possibly being TRBD2 (6 bases). The germline V gene encodes CDR1 LGHDT and CDR2 YNNKEL (reference sequence). This CDR3 comprises 14 residues. Trimming took 1 base from V and 9 from J, leaving 13 bases between them. The full variable domain, completed using reference TRBV3-1 and TRBJ2-4, is DTAVSQTPKYLVTQMGNDKSIKCEQNLGHDTMYWYKQDSKKFLKIMFSYNNKELIINETVPNRFSPKSPDKAHLNLHINSLELGDSAVYFCASSQAGERSIQYFGAGTRLSVL.

In its sample, this clonotype was seen a few times. V is TRBV14 and J is TRBJ1-2; possible D gene TRBD1, 6 bases. The CDR3 runs 15 residues. The germline CDR1 and CDR2 sequences are SGHDN and FVKESK. V dropped 3 bases and J dropped 2 bases, with 13 bases sitting between them. The DNA for the CDR3 is TGTGCCAGCAGCCACAACAGGGTGTCCAACTATGGCTACACCTTC. This codes for CASSHNRVSNYGYTF.

V usage is TRBV5-1 and J usage is TRBJ1-2; weak D call: TRBD1 (5 bases). The CDR3 consists of 15 residues. Germline lookup yields CDR1 SGHRS and CDR2 YFSETQ. V dropped 3 bases and J dropped 3 bases, with 15 bases sitting between them. CDR3 DNA sequence: TGCGCCAGCAGCTCCTCGCCGGGGGATGACTATGGCTACACCTTC. Protein product: CASSSSPGDDYGYTF.

The rearrangement links TRBV15 to TRBJ2-7, with D hard to call. The CDR3 is 14 amino acids. Trimming stripped 1 base from V and 3 bases from J, with 10 bases between. Germline V gives CDR1 LNHNV, CDR2 YYDKDF (reference sequence). The CDR3 here is CATSRGGPNYEQYF. CDR3 nucleotide sequence: TGTGCCACCAGCAGAGGCGGACCTAACTACGAGCAGTACTTC.

In its sample, this clonotype was seen many times. The chain carries TRBV6-2 or TRBV6-3 and TRBJ1-2; weak D call: TRBD1 (5 bases). Trimming took off 6 bases at V and 4 bases at J, with 24 bases between the two ends. This CDR3 comprises 17 residues. From germline, CDR1 is MNHEY and CDR2 SVGEGT. The CDR3 is CASRQSGLTPNLYGYTF. CDR3 nucleotide sequence: TGTGCCAGCAGGCAATCGGGGCTCACCCCGAACCTCTATGGCTACACCTTC.

CDR3 sequence: CASSVAGLSYNEQFF. The CDR3 DNA is TGTGCCAGCAGCGTAGCGGGACTATCCTACAATGAGCAGTTCTTC. This sequence joins TRBV9 and TRBJ2-1, with 7 bases that match TRBD2. The length of the CDR3 is 15 residues. CDR1 SGDLS and CDR2 YYNGEE come from the germline V gene. V dropped 0 bases and J dropped 1; count of bases not matched to a gene: 1.

This clonotype was observed many times. This CDR3 is CASSRTGGDEQYF. The CDR3 bases are TGTGCCAGCAGCCGGACAGGGGGCGACGAGCAGTACTTC. This sequence joins TRBV7-3 and TRBJ2-7; 11 bases align to TRBD1. Germline V gene lookup returns CDR1 SGHTA and CDR2 FQGTGA. After removal of 5 bases from V and 5 bases from J, the junction contained 2 bases not matched to a gene. The CDR3 is 13 amino acids. The whole variable domain, filled in from reference TRBV7-3 and TRBJ2-7, reads GAGVSQTPSNKVTEKGKYVELRCDPISGHTALYWYRQSLGQGPEFLIYFQGTGAADDSGLPNDRFFAVRPEGSVSTLKIQRTERGDSAVYLCASSRTGGDEQYFGPGTRLTVT.

This clonotype occurred a few times. The rearrangement joins TRBV3-1 to TRBJ1-5; D gene unclear. This CDR3 region has 18 residues. The germline V and J ends were trimmed by 5 bases and 0 bases, with 20 bases remaining between them. Per the germline V gene, CDR1 is LGHDT and CDR2 is YNNKEL (reference sequence). The CDR3 here is CASSYYERWENSNQPQHF. The CDR3 coding sequence is TGTGCCAGCAGCTACTACGAACGATGGGAGAATAGCAATCAGCCCCAGCATTTT. The variable domain in full, completed from reference TRBV3-1 and TRBJ1-5, reads DTAVSQTPKYLVTQMGNDKSIKCEQNLGHDTMYWYKQDSKKFLKIMFSYNNKELIINETVPNRFSPKSPDKAHLNLHINSLELGDSAVYFCASSYYERWENSNQPQHFGDGTRLSIL.

J is TRBJ1-4 and V is TRBV28; weak D call: TRBD1 (5 bases). The germline V gene encodes CDR1 MDHEN and CDR2 SYDVKM. The CDR3 sequence is 14 residues long. V lost 3 bases and J lost 6, with 11 bases in between. Here the CDR3 reads CASSFGGRDEKLFF. For the CDR3, the DNA is TGTGCCAGCAGTTTTGGGGGTCGCGATGAAAAACTGTTTTTT.

This clonotype was observed at least ten times. The DNA of the CDR3 is TGCAGTGCTGGGACAGGGTATAATTCACCCCTCCACTTT. Translating it yields CSAGTGYNSPLHF. The chain employs TRBV20-1 and TRBJ1-6, with 9 bases matching TRBD1. The CDR3 length is 13 residues. Germline CDR1 DFQATT, CDR2 SNEGSKA (reference sequence). The J segment lost 4 bases and the V segment lost 5 bases, leaving 0 bases of the junction unmatched.

This chain's CDR3 is CASRPGGAGRHYGYTF. The CDR3 DNA sequence: TGTGCCAGCAGACCCGGGGGGGCAGGGAGGCACTATGGCTACACCTTC. This chain joins TRBV12-3 or TRBV12-4 and TRBJ1-2; D possibly corresponds to TRBD1 (6 bases). The CDR3 length is 16 residues. Trimming cost V 6 bases and J 3 bases, with 20 bases left between them.